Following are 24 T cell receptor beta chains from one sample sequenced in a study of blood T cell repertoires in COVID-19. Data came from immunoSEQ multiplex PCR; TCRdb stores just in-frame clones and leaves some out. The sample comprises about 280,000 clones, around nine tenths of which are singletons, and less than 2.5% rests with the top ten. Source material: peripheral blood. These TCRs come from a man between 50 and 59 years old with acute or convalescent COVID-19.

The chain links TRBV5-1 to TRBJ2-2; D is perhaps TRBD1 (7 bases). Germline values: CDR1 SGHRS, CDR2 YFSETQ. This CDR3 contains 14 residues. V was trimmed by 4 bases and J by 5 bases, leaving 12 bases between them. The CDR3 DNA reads TGCGCCAGCAGCGCGTCAGGGGGGACCGGGGAGCTGTTTTTT. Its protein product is CASSASGGTGELFF.

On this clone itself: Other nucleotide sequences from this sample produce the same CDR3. The CDR3 loop reads CASSPGLAGGSQETQYF. The DNA of the CDR3 is TGCGCCAGCAGCCCGGGACTAGCGGGGGGCTCACAAGAGACCCAGTACTTC. V usage is TRBV5-1 and J usage is TRBJ2-5, with TRBD2 matching over 15 bases. The CDR3 spans 17 residues. Germline CDR1 reads SGHRS; CDR2 reads YFSETQ. The ends lost 4 bases at V and 2 bases at J; junction bases unmatched: 6.

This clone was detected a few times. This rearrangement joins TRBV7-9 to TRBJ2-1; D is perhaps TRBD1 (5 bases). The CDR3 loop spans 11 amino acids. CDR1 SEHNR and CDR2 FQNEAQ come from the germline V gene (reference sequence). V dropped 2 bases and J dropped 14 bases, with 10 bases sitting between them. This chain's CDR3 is CASSLNRNEFF. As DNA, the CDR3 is TGTGCCAGCAGCTTAAACAGGAACGAGTTCTTC.

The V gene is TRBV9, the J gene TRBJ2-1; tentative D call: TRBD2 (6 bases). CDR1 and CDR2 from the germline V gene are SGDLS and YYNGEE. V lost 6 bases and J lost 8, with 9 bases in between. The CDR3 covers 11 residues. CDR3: CASNSGDEQFF. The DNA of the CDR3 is TGTGCCAGCAACTCGGGGGATGAGCAGTTCTTC.

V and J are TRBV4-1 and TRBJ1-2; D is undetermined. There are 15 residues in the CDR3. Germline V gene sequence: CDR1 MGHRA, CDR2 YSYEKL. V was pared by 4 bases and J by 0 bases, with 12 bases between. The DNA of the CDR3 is TGCGCCAGCAGCCCAATCAGTAGCGCTAACTATGGCTACACCTTC. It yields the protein CASSPISSANYGYTF.

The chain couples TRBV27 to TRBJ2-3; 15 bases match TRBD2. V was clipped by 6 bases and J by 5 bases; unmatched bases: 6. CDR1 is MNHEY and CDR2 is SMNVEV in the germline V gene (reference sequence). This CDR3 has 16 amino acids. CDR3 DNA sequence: TGTGCCAGCAGGACCGGGACTAGCGGGGGGATAGATACGCAGTATTTT. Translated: CASRTGTSGGIDTQYF.

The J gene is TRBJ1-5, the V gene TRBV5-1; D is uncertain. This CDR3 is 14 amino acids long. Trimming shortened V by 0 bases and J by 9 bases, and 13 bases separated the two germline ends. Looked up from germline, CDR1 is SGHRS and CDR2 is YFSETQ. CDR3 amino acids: CASSLVAGSGPQHF. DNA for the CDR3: TGCGCCAGCAGCTTGGTAGCGGGGAGTGGGCCCCAGCATTTT.

DNA for the CDR3: TGCAGTGCTAGTGACCTCATCGGGCAGTACTTC. Translation gives CSASDLIGQYF. The rearrangement uses TRBV20-1 and TRBJ2-7; the D is unclear. The CDR3 loop spans 11 amino acids. Germline CDR1 reads DFQATT; CDR2 reads SNEGSKA (reference sequence). V lost 3 bases to trimming and J lost 9 bases, with 12 bases between them.

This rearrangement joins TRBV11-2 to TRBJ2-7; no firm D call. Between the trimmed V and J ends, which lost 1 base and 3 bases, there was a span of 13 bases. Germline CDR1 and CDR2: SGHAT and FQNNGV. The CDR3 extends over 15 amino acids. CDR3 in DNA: TGTGCCAGCAGCTTAGGCAGTTTCGTTTACTACGAGCAGTACTTC. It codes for CASSLGSFVYYEQYF.

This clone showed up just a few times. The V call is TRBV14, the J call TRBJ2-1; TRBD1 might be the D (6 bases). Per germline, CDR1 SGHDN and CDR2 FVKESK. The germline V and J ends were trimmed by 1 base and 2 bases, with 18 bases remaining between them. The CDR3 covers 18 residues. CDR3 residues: CASSQVDSAVGTYNEQFF. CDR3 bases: TGTGCCAGCAGCCAAGTGGACAGCGCAGTGGGCACCTACAATGAGCAGTTCTTC.

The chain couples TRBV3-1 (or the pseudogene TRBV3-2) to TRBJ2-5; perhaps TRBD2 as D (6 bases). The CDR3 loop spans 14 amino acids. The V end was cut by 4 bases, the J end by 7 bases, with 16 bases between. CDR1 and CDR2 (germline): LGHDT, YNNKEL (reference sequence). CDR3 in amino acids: CASSLVGTDGTQYF. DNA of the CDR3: TGTGCCAGCAGCCTAGTTGGGACTGACGGGACCCAGTACTTC.

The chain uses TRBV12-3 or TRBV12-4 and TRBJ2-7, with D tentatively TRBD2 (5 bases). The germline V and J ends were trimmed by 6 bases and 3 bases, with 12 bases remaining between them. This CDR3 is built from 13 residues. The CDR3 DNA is TGTGCCAGCAGCTTTAGCCGGGGCTACGAGCAGTACTTC. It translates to CASSFSRGYEQYF.

CDR3 region: CAITTEYNSPLHF. In DNA form, the CDR3 reads TGTGCCATCACGACAGAGTATAATTCACCCCTCCACTTT. The rearrangement links TRBV24-1 to TRBJ1-6; tentative D call: TRBD1 (5 bases). The germline V and J ends were trimmed by 11 bases and 4 bases, with 11 bases remaining between them. Germline V lookup: CDR1 KGHDR, CDR2 SFDVKD. There are 13 residues in the CDR3.

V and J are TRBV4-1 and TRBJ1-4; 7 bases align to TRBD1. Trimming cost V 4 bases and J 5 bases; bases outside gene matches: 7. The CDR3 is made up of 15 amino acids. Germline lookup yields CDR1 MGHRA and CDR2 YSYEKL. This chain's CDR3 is CASSLLGQTNEKLFF. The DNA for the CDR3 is TGCGCCAGCAGCCTCCTGGGACAGACGAATGAAAAACTGTTTTTT.

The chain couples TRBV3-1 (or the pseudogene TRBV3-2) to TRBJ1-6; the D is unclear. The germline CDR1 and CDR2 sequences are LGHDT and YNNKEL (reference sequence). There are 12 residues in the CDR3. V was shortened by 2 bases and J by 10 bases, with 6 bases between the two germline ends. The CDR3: CASSQLLSPLHF. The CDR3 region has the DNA TGTGCCAGCAGCCAACTTCTATCACCCCTCCACTTT.

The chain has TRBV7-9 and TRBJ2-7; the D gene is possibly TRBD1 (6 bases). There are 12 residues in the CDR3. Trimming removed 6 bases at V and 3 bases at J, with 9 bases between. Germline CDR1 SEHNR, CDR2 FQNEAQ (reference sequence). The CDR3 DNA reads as TGTGCCAGCAGACTGGACAGCTACGAGCAGTACTTC. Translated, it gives CASRLDSYEQYF. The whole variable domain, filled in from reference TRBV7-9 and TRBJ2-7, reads DTGVSQNPRHKITKRGQNVTFRCDPISEHNRLYWYRQTLGQGPEFLTYFQNEAQLEKSRLLSDRFSAERPKGSFSTLEIQRTEQGDSAMYLCASRLDSYEQYFGPGTRLTVT.

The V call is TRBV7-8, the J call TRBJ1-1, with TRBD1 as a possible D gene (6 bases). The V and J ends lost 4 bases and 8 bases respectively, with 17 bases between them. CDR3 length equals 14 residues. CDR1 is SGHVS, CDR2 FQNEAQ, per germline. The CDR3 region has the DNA TGTGCCAGCAGCTCATGGGACACTTTAACGGAAGCTTTCTTT. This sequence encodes CASSSWDTLTEAFF.

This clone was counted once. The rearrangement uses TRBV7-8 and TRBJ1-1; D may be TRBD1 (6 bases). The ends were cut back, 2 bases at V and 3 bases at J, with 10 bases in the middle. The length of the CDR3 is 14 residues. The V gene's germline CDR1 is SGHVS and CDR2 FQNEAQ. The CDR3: CASSLWGGYTEAFF. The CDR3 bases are TGTGCCAGCAGCTTATGGGGGGGCTACACTGAAGCTTTCTTT.

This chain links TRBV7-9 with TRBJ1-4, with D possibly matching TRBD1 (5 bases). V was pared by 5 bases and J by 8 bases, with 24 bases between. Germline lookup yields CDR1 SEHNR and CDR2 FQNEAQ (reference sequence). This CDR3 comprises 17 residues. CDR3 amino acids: CASSPTGGGHSGEKLFF. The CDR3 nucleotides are TGTGCCAGCAGCCCCACCGGGGGTGGACATAGTGGGGAAAAACTGTTTTTT.

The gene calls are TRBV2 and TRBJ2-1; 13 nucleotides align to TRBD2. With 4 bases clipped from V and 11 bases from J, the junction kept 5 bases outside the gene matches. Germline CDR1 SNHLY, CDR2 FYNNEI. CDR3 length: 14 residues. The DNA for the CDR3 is TGTGCCAGCAGTGGGACTAGCGGGGGAGGTAAGCAGTTCTTC. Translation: CASSGTSGGGKQFF.

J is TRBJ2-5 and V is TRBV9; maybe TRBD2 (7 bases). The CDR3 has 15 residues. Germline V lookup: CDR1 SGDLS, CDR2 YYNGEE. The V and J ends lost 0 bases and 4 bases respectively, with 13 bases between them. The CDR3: CASSVAGGHVETQYF. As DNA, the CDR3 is TGTGCCAGCAGCGTAGCGGGGGGCCATGTAGAGACCCAGTACTTC.

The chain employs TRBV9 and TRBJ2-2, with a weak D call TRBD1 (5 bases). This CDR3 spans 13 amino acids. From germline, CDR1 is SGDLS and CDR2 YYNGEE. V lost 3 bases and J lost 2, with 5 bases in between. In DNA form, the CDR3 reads TGTGCCAGCAGCGGGGGCAACACCGGGGAGCTGTTTTTT. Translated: CASSGGNTGELFF.

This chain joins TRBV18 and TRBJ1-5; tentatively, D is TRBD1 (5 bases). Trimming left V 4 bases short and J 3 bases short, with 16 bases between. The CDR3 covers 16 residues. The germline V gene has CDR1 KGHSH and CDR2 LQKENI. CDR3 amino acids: CASSLYPDSPNQPQHF. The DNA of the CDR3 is TGTGCCAGCTCACTTTACCCCGACAGCCCCAATCAGCCCCAGCATTTT.

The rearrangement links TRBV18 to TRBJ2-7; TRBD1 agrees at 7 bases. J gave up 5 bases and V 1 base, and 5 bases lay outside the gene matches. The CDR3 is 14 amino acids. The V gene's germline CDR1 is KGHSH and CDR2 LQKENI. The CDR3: CASSPQQGFHEQYF. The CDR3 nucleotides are TGTGCCAGCTCACCACAACAGGGGTTCCACGAGCAGTACTTC. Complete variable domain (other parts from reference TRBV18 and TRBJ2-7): NAGVMQNPRHLVRRRGQEARLRCSPMKGHSHVYWYRQLPEEGLKFMVYLQKENIIDESGMPKERFSAEFPKEGPSILRIQQVVRGDSAAYFCASSPQQGFHEQYFGPGTRLTVT.